This TCR beta chain was sequenced for a study of blood T cell repertoires in COVID-19. Study-wide context: Material from acute and convalescent COVID-19 was sourced from the United States, Italy and Spain. T cells, B-cell-depleted T cells, or PBMCs provided the cDNA or gDNA that served as material.

Study processing details: Reference gene primer amplification yielded estimated nucleated cell counts. The protocol was immunoSEQ multiplex PCR, while the TCRdb copy is restricted to in-frame clones and leaves out a portion. Clone size and the V and J calls come from that table; the DNA yielded D and trimming. The sample lists about 69,000 clones, roughly three quarters seen once, with more than 15% in the top ten. CDR1 is MNHEY, CDR2 SMNVEV, per germline (reference sequence). With V trimmed by 4 bases and J by 1 base, 10 bases remained unmatched. This CDR3 comprises 18 residues. This receptor was taken from a man aged 60 to 69 with acute or convalescent COVID-19. The chain couples TRBV27 to TRBJ1-5, with TRBD1 matching 10 bases. The sample consisted of peripheral blood. The CDR3 sequence: CASSSGQGVGMSNQPQHF. DNA of the CDR3: TGTGCCAGCAGTTCCGGACAGGGGGTCGGGATGAGCAATCAGCCCCAGCATTTT.